Listed here are 19 T cell receptor beta chains from one sample, sequenced in a study of cytomegalovirus exposure and HLA in healthy donors. A multiplex PCR was run with 60 Vbeta primers and 13 Jbeta primers. Method: immunoSEQ multiplex PCR; TCRdb's copy keeps in-frame clones and lacks some. This table holds over 95,000 clones, 74% found once. The sample comprised PBMCs. The origin of the receptors is a human donor in good health.

The chain links TRBV5-1 to TRBJ1-2; 9 bases align to TRBD1. V lost 4 bases to trimming and J lost 5 bases; unmatched junction nucleotides: 9. This CDR3 spans 15 amino acids. Per germline, CDR1 SGHRS and CDR2 YFSETQ. In DNA, the CDR3 is TGCGCCAGCAGCATCGAAGGACAGGGGATTTATGGCTACACCTTC. Translation gives CASSIEGQGIYGYTF.

Concerning this clone: The junction departs from germline at one end; a sequencing error may be responsible. This chain links TRBV7-8 with TRBJ2-7; 7 bases match TRBD2. This CDR3 contains 12 residues. CDR1 SGHVS and CDR2 FQNEAQ come from the germline V gene. Written as DNA, the CDR3 is TGTGCCAGCAGCTTGGCAGGGAGGGAGCCGTCCTTC. Protein sequence: CASSLAGREPSF.

V usage is TRBV30 and J usage is TRBJ1-1, with D tentatively TRBD1 (5 bases). This CDR3 has 14 amino acids. Germline CDR1 reads GTSNPN; CDR2 reads SVGIG (reference sequence). The germline V and J ends were trimmed by 3 bases and 4 bases, with 15 bases remaining between them. Here the CDR3 reads CAWRLGTQGTEAFF. In DNA form, the CDR3 reads TGTGCCTGGAGGTTAGGGACTCAGGGCACTGAAGCTTTCTTT.

This clone came up a few times. The chain links TRBV11-2 to TRBJ2-5; tentative D call: TRBD1 (6 bases). V dropped 5 bases and J dropped 3 bases, with 10 bases sitting between them. The CDR3 is 13 residues long. CDR1 is SGHAT, CDR2 FQNNGV, per germline. The CDR3 nucleotides are TGTGCCAGCAGCCGGGACACGAAAGAGACCCAGTACTTC. Translating it yields CASSRDTKETQYF.

The chain has TRBV2 and TRBJ1-5, with D possibly matching TRBD1 (6 bases). Germline-derived CDR1 and CDR2 are SNHLY and FYNNEI. V lost 4 bases and J lost 7, with 17 bases in between. The CDR3 is made up of 15 amino acids. CDR3 coding DNA: TGTGCCAGCAGTGGGACAGATTTTCAAAACCAGCCCCAGCATTTT. It translates to CASSGTDFQNQPQHF.

The V call is TRBV5-6, the J call TRBJ1-2, with 8 bases lining up with TRBD1. V was pared by 1 base and J by 5 bases, with 4 bases of the junction left unmatched. From germline, CDR1 is SGHDT and CDR2 YYEEEE. The CDR3 spans 14 residues. The CDR3 bases are TGTGCCAGCAGCTTGCAGGGGGCGCCATATGGCTACACCTTC. Translating gives CASSLQGAPYGYTF.

This clone was found a few times. The rearrangement uses TRBV4-1 and TRBJ2-7; TRBD1 agrees at 10 bases. The CDR3 loop spans 13 amino acids. CDR1 and CDR2 from the germline V gene are MGHRA and YSYEKL. J lost 3 bases, V lost 4 bases, and 0 bases had no gene match. CDR3 sequence: CASSRDRGYEQYF. The CDR3 coding sequence is TGCGCCAGCAGCCGGGACAGGGGCTACGAGCAGTACTTC.

The chain recombines TRBV7-2 with TRBJ2-7; D unresolved. The germline V and J ends were trimmed by 1 base and 0 bases, with 7 bases remaining between them. The CDR3 covers 14 residues. Germline loops: CDR1 SGHTA, CDR2 FQGNSA. The CDR3 coding sequence is TGTGCCAGCAGCTTAGAGTACAGCTCCTACGAGCAGTACTTC. It encodes CASSLEYSSYEQYF.

V usage is TRBV28 and J usage is TRBJ1-1; D gene unclear. V was shortened by 6 bases and J by 1 base, with 9 bases between the two germline ends. The germline V gene has CDR1 MDHEN and CDR2 SYDVKM. The CDR3 loop spans 13 amino acids. The CDR3 DNA reads as TGTGCCAGCAGCCCGAGGAGGAACACTGAAGCTTTCTTT. It codes for CASSPRRNTEAFF.

CDR3 sequence (DNA): TGTGCCAGCAGGGGAGCAGCACGGGGGGAAAAACTGTTTTTT. Translating it yields CASRGAARGEKLFF. The rearrangement joins TRBV27 to TRBJ1-4; D possibly corresponds to TRBD1 (5 bases). The CDR3 runs 14 residues. Trimming took 6 bases from V and 8 from J, leaving 16 bases between them. CDR1 and CDR2 (germline): MNHEY, SMNVEV (reference sequence).

This clone was seen a handful of times. V and J are TRBV7-8 and TRBJ1-2; 7 bases map to TRBD1. The germline CDR1 and CDR2 sequences are SGHVS and FQNEAQ. Trimming cost V 5 bases and J 2 bases; bases outside gene matches: 2. The CDR3 length is 13 residues. The CDR3 sequence is CASSQTGNYGYTF. The CDR3 DNA sequence: TGTGCCAGCAGCCAGACAGGGAACTATGGCTACACCTTC.

The V call is TRBV5-4, the J call TRBJ2-1; no clear D gene. Germline CDR1 is SGHNT and CDR2 is YYREEE (reference sequence). CDR3 length equals 16 residues. V was pared by 3 bases and J by 6 bases, with 19 bases between. CDR3 nucleotide sequence: TGTGCCAGCAGCTCGGCTAGAGGCAGTCGGGTCAATGAGCAGTTCTTC. Translated: CASSSARGSRVNEQFF.

The chain carries TRBV6-1 and TRBJ2-7; TRBD2 matches 8 bases. J was trimmed by 2 bases and V by 4 bases; bases with no gene match: 4. CDR1 is MNHNS and CDR2 is SASEGT in the germline V gene. The CDR3 consists of 14 residues. This CDR3 is CASSGAGGTYEQYF. The CDR3 region has the DNA TGTGCCAGCAGTGGGGCGGGAGGCACCTACGAGCAGTACTTC.

This chain uses TRBV11-2 with TRBJ2-7; TRBD2 aligns across 10 bases. The CDR3 contains 15 residues. Germline CDR1 SGHAT, CDR2 FQNNGV. V lost 6 bases and J lost 0; bases outside the gene matches: 5. The CDR3 here is CASSGGLAHSYEQYF. The CDR3 DNA follows: TGTGCCAGCAGTGGGGGACTAGCGCACTCCTACGAGCAGTACTTC.

The genes are TRBV20-1 and TRBJ1-5; D unclear. Germline V gene data show CDR1 as DFQATT and CDR2 as SNEGSKA (reference sequence). The CDR3 has 11 amino acids. Trimming shortened V by 3 bases and J by 7 bases, and 7 bases separated the two germline ends. The chain's CDR3 is CSARIGQPQHF. The CDR3 region has the DNA TGCAGTGCTAGGATCGGGCAGCCCCAGCATTTT.

V gene TRBV7-9 combines with J gene TRBJ2-4; 7 positions match TRBD1. The CDR3 sequence is 15 residues long. Germline values: CDR1 SEHNR, CDR2 FQNEAQ (reference sequence). The V gene end was trimmed by 1 base and the J gene end by 6 bases; junction bases not matched to a gene: 6. This chain's CDR3 is CASSLVRQGRNIQYF. CDR3 nucleotide sequence: TGTGCCAGCAGCTTAGTGAGACAGGGTAGAAACATTCAGTACTTC.

The chain couples TRBV5-1 to TRBJ2-3; D may be TRBD1 (6 bases). V lost 1 base and J lost 2, with 11 bases in between. This CDR3 spans 15 amino acids. Germline loops: CDR1 SGHRS, CDR2 YFSETQ. CDR3 bases: TGCGCCAGCAGCTTGATGGGGGCACTCACAGATACGCAGTATTTT. Protein: CASSLMGALTDTQYF.

The V call is TRBV5-4, the J call TRBJ1-1; D is ambiguous. Trimming stripped 0 bases from V and 8 bases from J, with 8 bases between. The CDR3 is 12 amino acids. The germline gives CDR1 SGHNT, CDR2 YYREEE (reference sequence). CDR3 nucleotides: TGTGCCAGCAGCTTGGACGTCCGGGAAGCTTTCTTT. Encoded protein: CASSLDVREAFF.

In DNA form, the CDR3 reads TGTGCCAGCAGCCGAGGGTCACTAGCGGGAGAAGAGACCCAGTACTTC. It is translated as CASSRGSLAGEETQYF. This rearrangement joins TRBV5-8 to TRBJ2-5; 11 bases line up with TRBD2. The J segment lost 3 bases and the V segment lost 4 bases, leaving 8 bases of the junction unmatched. The germline gives CDR1 SGHTS, CDR2 YDEGEE. The CDR3 spans 16 residues.